The clone carrying this TCR beta chain was counted between two and nine times. The record originates from a study of T cell changes during pregnancy in multiple sclerosis. Germline CDR1 and CDR2: SGHRS and YFSETQ. This CDR3 is 12 amino acids long. With 6 bases removed from V and 6 bases from J, the gap between germline ends came to 12 bases. This table comes from immunoSEQ multiplex PCR, and its TCRdb copy is limited to in-frame clones, with some not included. The profile shows tens of thousands of clones, about 90% of them singletons. This clonotype originated in a female donor with multiple sclerosis, enrolled in a pregnancy study. This specimen was CD4+ T cells from peripheral blood mononuclear cells, taken in the first trimester of pregnancy. This chain links TRBV5-1 with TRBJ1-2; D is perhaps TRBD1 (6 bases). The CDR3 protein is CASTRGRDGYTF. The CDR3 DNA follows: TGCGCCAGCACCAGGGGTCGGGATGGCTACACCTTC.